These T cell receptor beta chains were read from a single sample in a study of control samples from healthy donors and cancer patients. The repertoire was sequenced with immunoSEQ multiplex PCR; TCRdb's copy has only in-frame clones and lacks some. The sample includes about 180,000 clones, more than 90% of them seen just once. The material sequenced was blood. The receptors come from a young man in good health. Each CDR3 is given with its conserved first and last residue. A D gene is named only where the DNA matches it firmly. Clone size appears in some rows only: once, few, many, or a class for an expanded clone.

D gene | J gene | V gene | clone size | CDR3 protein | CDR3 DNA
NA | TRBJ2-7 | TRBV24-1 | NA | CATSDPKVGLGEQYF | TGTGCCACCAGTGACCCGAAGGTAGGGCTGGGCGAGCAGTACTTC
NA | TRBJ2-7 | TRBV3-1/TRBV3-2 | once | CASSQGLPRYEQYF | TGTGCCAGCAGCCAAGGGCTACCCCGCTACGAGCAGTACTTC
NA | TRBJ2-4 | TRBV7-2 | NA | CASSLRGGSKNIQYF | TGTGCCAGCAGTCTCAGGGGAGGTTCCAAAAACATTCAGTACTTC
NA | TRBJ1-2 | TRBV6-2/TRBV6-3 | NA | CASSDRNWGYGYTF | TGTGCCAGCAGTGACCGTAACTGGGGGTATGGCTACACCTTC
NA | TRBJ2-1 | TRBV9 | NA | CASSVGSLNEQFF | TGTGCCAGCAGCGTAGGGTCCTTGAATGAGCAGTTCTTC
NA | TRBJ2-7 | TRBV29-1 | NA | CSVGRWGGSSYEQYF | TGCAGCGTTGGTCGTTGGGGCGGAAGCTCCTACGAGCAGTACTTC
NA | TRBJ2-2 | TRBV10-3 | NA | CAISGGGQPNTGELFF | TGTGCCATCAGTGGCGGGGGCCAACCTAACACCGGGGAGCTGTTTTTT
NA | TRBJ1-2 | TRBV6-5 | NA | CASSPGQFYGYTF | TGTGCCAGCAGTCCCGGACAGTTTTATGGCTACACCTTC
TRBD1 | TRBJ1-4 | TRBV2 | NA | CASSRTGVGEKLFF | TGTGCCAGCAGTAGGACAGGTGTTGGTGAAAAACTGTTTTTT
NA | TRBJ1-1 | TRBV5-5 | NA | CASSLEPWGNTEAFF | TGTGCCAGCAGCTTGGAACCGTGGGGGAACACTGAAGCTTTCTTT
TRBD1 | TRBJ1-1 | TRBV11-2 | NA | CASSMGQPTEAFF | TGTGCCAGCAGCATGGGACAGCCCACTGAAGCTTTCTTT
NA | TRBJ2-7 | TRBV3-1/TRBV3-2 | NA | CASSQASASLYF | TGTGCCAGCAGCCAGGCTAGCGCATCGCTGTACTTC
NA | TRBJ2-7 | TRBV5-1 | NA | CASSLVGRGAPSYEQYF | TGCGCCAGCAGCTTGGTTGGCAGGGGAGCCCCCTCCTACGAGCAGTACTTC
NA | TRBJ1-1 | TRBV5-5 | once | CASSLVSGNTEAFF | TGTGCCAGCAGCTTGGTTTCCGGAAACACTGAAGCTTTCTTT
NA | TRBJ2-7 | TRBV9 | NA | CASSGGPGQAGYEQYF | TGTGCCAGCAGCGGGGGGCCGGGACAAGCAGGCTACGAGCAGTACTTC
NA | TRBJ1-4 | TRBV18 | NA | CASSSSGTNEKLFF | TGTGCCAGCTCATCTTCGGGAACTAATGAAAAACTGTTTTTT
TRBD2 | TRBJ2-1 | TRBV29-1 | NA | CSVGPTSAWEQFF | TGCAGCGTTGGGCCCACTAGCGCCTGGGAGCAGTTCTTC